Each of the 31 T cell receptor beta chains below was sequenced from the same sample in a study of blood T cells in healthy people across ages. The second PCR ran about 6 to 12 cycles with a sample-barcoded 5' primer and J-beta primers. Using its own MiXCR run on the 5' RACE reads, TCRdb lists one record per CDR3 protein. Here the sample spans around 1.5 million distinct CDR3 sequences, about 31% being singletons. The sample comprised blood. Every receptor here comes from a woman aged 25 to 39 in good health.

The V and J genes are TRBV6-1 and TRBJ2-7; D is perhaps TRBD2 (5 bases). This CDR3 region has 14 residues. With 9 bases removed from V and 7 bases from J, the gap between germline ends came to 22 bases. CDR1 and CDR2 (germline): MNHNS, SASEGT. As DNA, the CDR3 is TGTGCCAGTCTAGGCGGACTCTCCTACAATGAGCAGTACTTC. It yields the protein CASLGGLSYNEQYF.

The gene calls are TRBV9 and TRBJ2-1; 11 nucleotides align to TRBD2. Germline V gives CDR1 SGDLS, CDR2 YYNGEE. V was pared by 7 bases and J by 11 bases, with 17 bases of the junction left unmatched. The CDR3 has 16 residues. CDR3 bases: TGTGCCAGCGCCCAAGGTGGTAGCGGGAGGGCAGGTAAGCAGTTCTTC. Its translation is CASAQGGSGRAGKQFF. The full variable domain, rest sourced from reference TRBV9 and TRBJ2-1, is DSGVTQTPKHLITATGQRVTLRCSPRSGDLSVYWYQQSLDQGLQFLIQYYNGEERAKGNILERFSAQQFPDLHSELNLSSLELGDSALYFCASAQGGSGRAGKQFFGPGTRLTVL.

This clonotype appeared once. The gene calls are TRBV6-8 and TRBJ2-7; 7 bases match TRBD1. V lost 7 bases and J lost 1; bases outside the gene matches: 7. CDR1 and CDR2 (germline): MNHGY, SAAAGT. This CDR3 region has 14 residues. CDR3 DNA sequence: TGTGCCAGCAACCTGACAGGGCTATCCTACGAGCAGTACTTC. Encoded protein: CASNLTGLSYEQYF.

This chain links TRBV6-6 with TRBJ2-1; D is unclear. This CDR3 has 14 amino acids. Germline assignment: CDR1 MNHNY and CDR2 SVGAGI (reference sequence). Deletions cut 0 bases from V and 9 bases from J, with 12 bases between. The CDR3 loop is CASSYSRMSAEQFF. Here the CDR3 DNA reads TGTGCCAGCAGTTACTCGAGAATGTCTGCTGAGCAGTTCTTC.

This clonotype was picked up a small number of times. This sequence joins TRBV6-2 or TRBV6-3 and TRBJ2-5; D possibly matches TRBD1 or TRBD2 (6 bases each). Trimming took 6 bases from V and 3 from J, leaving 14 bases between them. Looked up from germline, CDR1 is MNHEY and CDR2 is SVGEGT. The CDR3 consists of 14 residues. The CDR3 DNA reads TGTGCCAGCAGGAGAGGGGGGCGTGAAGAGACCCAGTACTTC. It codes for CASRRGGREETQYF.

The chain carries TRBV12-3 or TRBV12-4 and TRBJ2-3, with 11 bases fitting TRBD2. The trim removed 6 bases at V and 6 bases at J, leaving 8 bases unmatched. The CDR3 sequence is 15 residues long. The CDR3 here is CASSPTSGVYDTQYF. The CDR3 DNA reads as TGTGCCAGCAGCCCGACTAGCGGGGTCTATGATACGCAGTATTTT.

This clonotype was counted only a few times. CDR3 sequence reads: CSASGTSGDQETQYF. DNA of the CDR3: TGCAGTGCTTCCGGGACTAGCGGAGACCAAGAGACCCAGTACTTC. The chain recombines TRBV20-1 with TRBJ2-5; the match to TRBD2 covers 11 bases. The CDR3 sequence is 15 residues long. Germline lookup yields CDR1 DFQATT and CDR2 SNEGSKA (reference sequence). With 5 bases clipped from V and 0 bases from J, the junction kept 5 bases outside the gene matches.

The genes are TRBV10-3 and TRBJ2-1, with 7 nucleotides matching TRBD1. The J segment lost 9 bases and the V segment lost 4 bases, leaving 12 bases of the junction unmatched. CDR3 length: 15 residues. In germline, CDR1 is ENHRY, CDR2 SYGVKD. CDR3 amino acids: CAISGRDSPLSEQFF. As DNA, the CDR3 is TGTGCCATCAGTGGTAGGGACAGCCCTTTGAGTGAGCAGTTCTTC.

This chain uses TRBV6-1 with TRBJ2-3; possible D gene TRBD1, 5 bases. Germline loops: CDR1 MNHNS, CDR2 SASEGT. The CDR3 has 16 amino acids. Trimming took 7 bases from V and 2 from J, leaving 19 bases between them. Written as DNA, the CDR3 is TGTGCCAGCACAGGGCTGTCATCGATCTTCACAGATACGCAGTATTTT. As protein: CASTGLSSIFTDTQYF.

The gene calls are TRBV5-1 and TRBJ1-4; D is uncertain. V lost 1 base to trimming and J lost 3 bases, with 7 bases between them. Germline V gene sequence: CDR1 SGHRS, CDR2 YFSETQ. The CDR3 sequence is 14 residues long. The CDR3 loop reads CASSLTDPNEKLFF. The CDR3 nucleotides read TGCGCCAGCAGCTTGACAGACCCTAATGAAAAACTGTTTTTT.

Concerning this clonotype: A much larger clone lies a single base off, so this may be a read error. The rearrangement uses TRBV20-1 and TRBJ2-7; 8 nucleotides align to TRBD2. Germline CDR1 reads DFQATT; CDR2 reads SNEGSKA (reference sequence). Trimming took 2 bases from V and 5 from J; bases not matched to a gene: 8. CDR3 length: 14 residues. In DNA, the CDR3 is TGCAGTGCTAGAATACCAGCGGGAGTTCACGAGCAGTACTTC. Translation: CSARIPAGVHEQYF.

This clonotype was seen more than once but under ten times. The chain uses TRBV7-3 and TRBJ2-5; D is ambiguous. Trimming stripped 5 bases from V and 5 bases from J, with 12 bases between. Germline V CDR1 and CDR2: SGHTA, FQGTGA. There are 13 residues in the CDR3. CDR3 region: CASSVHLLETQYF. The CDR3 bases are TGTGCCAGCAGCGTGCACCTCCTCGAGACCCAGTACTTC.

The chain carries TRBV2 and TRBJ2-5; TRBD2 matches at 12 bases. This CDR3 is built from 16 residues. Losses at the gene ends were 6 bases for V and 4 bases for J; bases not matched to a gene: 9. Germline V CDR1 and CDR2: SNHLY, FYNNEI. The CDR3 DNA reads as TGTGCCAGCAGCCCTGATACTAGCGGGGGGAGAGAGACCCAGTACTTC. This translates into CASSPDTSGGRETQYF.

The V and J genes are TRBV7-8 and TRBJ1-2; D ambiguous. The CDR3 is 15 residues long. The V gene's germline CDR1 is SGHVS and CDR2 FQNEAQ. The V gene lost 0 bases and the J gene lost 0 bases, with 8 bases spanning the gap. The CDR3: CASSLAKAANYGYTF. The CDR3 coding sequence is TGTGCCAGCAGCTTAGCGAAGGCAGCTAACTATGGCTACACCTTC.

The chain couples TRBV28 to TRBJ1-1; D might be TRBD1 (5 bases). The V gene lost 1 base and the J gene lost 0 bases, with 6 bases spanning the gap. Germline assignment: CDR1 MDHEN and CDR2 SYDVKM. The CDR3 extends over 14 amino acids. CDR3 coding DNA: TGTGCCAGCAGTTTATTACAGGTGAACACTGAAGCTTTCTTT. The encoded protein is CASSLLQVNTEAFF.

The V gene is TRBV5-1, the J gene TRBJ1-2; 9 nucleotides match TRBD1. Germline values: CDR1 SGHRS, CDR2 YFSETQ. The trim removed 2 bases at V and 2 bases at J, leaving 10 bases unmatched. The CDR3 has 17 residues. This CDR3 reads CASSFISGQGSNYGYTF. The CDR3 DNA sequence: TGCGCCAGCAGCTTTATTTCAGGACAGGGGTCCAACTATGGCTACACCTTC.

This clonotype has only a few counts. At one of its ends the junction is not consistent with the germline gene, which may arise from a read error. This chain links TRBV2 with TRBJ1-2; TRBD1 aligns across 9 bases. The length of the CDR3 is 14 residues. CDR1 is SNHLY and CDR2 is FYNNEI in the germline V gene. The CDR3 sequence is CAGRSDRGLYGYTF. The CDR3 coding sequence is TGTGCCGGCAGGTCGGACAGGGGTCTCTATGGCTACACCTTC.

This clonotype was seen only once. The chain carries TRBV12-3 or TRBV12-4 and TRBJ2-3, with D maybe TRBD2 (6 bases). The CDR3 spans 17 residues. Trimming took off 2 bases at V and 3 bases at J, with 18 bases between the two ends. The CDR3 here is CASSLSVGRSTTDTQYF. CDR3 bases: TGTGCCAGCAGTTTATCCGTGGGGAGGAGCACAACAGATACGCAGTATTTT.

CDR3 sequence (DNA): TGTGCCGCGGGTACTGGGTCAGGGGGCCGCGGCAATGAGCAGTTCTTC. Amino acids: CAAGTGSGGRGNEQFF. This sequence joins TRBV10-3 and TRBJ2-1, with 8 positions matching TRBD1. V was clipped by 11 bases and J by 6 bases; unmatched bases: 18. Looked up from germline, CDR1 is ENHRY and CDR2 is SYGVKD. This CDR3 region has 16 residues.

This sequence joins TRBV6-6 and TRBJ1-5, with D unclear. The germline CDR1 and CDR2 sequences are MNHNY and SVGAGI (reference sequence). V dropped 5 bases and J dropped 6 bases, with 14 bases sitting between them. CDR3 length equals 14 residues. The CDR3 protein is CASSTHREGQPQHF. DNA of the CDR3: TGTGCCAGCAGTACGCACAGAGAGGGTCAGCCCCAGCATTTT.

J is TRBJ2-5 and V is TRBV28; D unresolved. Trimming removed 1 base at V and 4 bases at J, with 16 bases between. CDR3 length: 16 amino acids. Germline V gene lookup returns CDR1 MDHEN and CDR2 SYDVKM. CDR3: CASSLLQRLQGETQYF. The CDR3, as DNA: TGTGCCAGCAGTTTATTACAGAGGCTGCAAGGAGAGACCCAGTACTTC.

The rearrangement joins TRBV20-1 to TRBJ1-6; D possibly corresponds to TRBD1 (6 bases). Trimming left V 6 bases short and J 3 bases short, with 12 bases between. The CDR3 has 14 amino acids. Germline CDR1 is DFQATT and CDR2 is SNEGSKA (reference sequence). The CDR3 loop reads CSASGQFYNSPLHF. The CDR3 DNA reads as TGCAGTGCGTCAGGACAGTTCTATAATTCACCCCTCCACTTT.

This clonotype has more than one count but fewer than ten. The V and J genes are TRBV29-1 and TRBJ1-4; D is uncertain. The CDR3 consists of 11 residues. Germline CDR1 reads SQVTM; CDR2 reads ANQGSEA. Trimming left V 5 bases short and J 8 bases short, with 9 bases between. CDR3 DNA sequence: TGCAGCGTTCGGGCGGCCGAAAAACTGTTTTTT. It codes for CSVRAAEKLFF. The full variable domain, rest sourced from reference TRBV29-1 and TRBJ1-4, is SAVISQKPSRDICQRGTSLTIQCQVDSQVTMMFWYRQQPGQSLTLIATANQGSEATYESGFVIDKFPISRPNLTFSTLTVSNMSPEDSSIYLCSVRAAEKLFFGSGTQLSVL.

This clonotype occurred a few times. The chain joins TRBV5-1 to TRBJ2-5; possibly TRBD2 for D (6 bases). The germline V gene encodes CDR1 SGHRS and CDR2 YFSETQ. Trimming removed 0 bases at V and 5 bases at J, with 17 bases between. The CDR3 is 16 residues long. CDR3 sequence (DNA): TGCGCCAGCAGCTTGGCCGGCGGAGGGGTCTTGGAGACCCAGTACTTC. Translating it yields CASSLAGGGVLETQYF.

This clonotype showed up just a few times. V usage is TRBV7-2 and J usage is TRBJ2-1; either TRBD1 or TRBD2 may fit D (5 bases each). The CDR3 totals 15 residues. Trimming removed 1 base at V and 7 bases at J, with 14 bases between. CDR1 is SGHTA and CDR2 is FQGNSA in the germline V gene. This chain's CDR3 is CASSLGSGALNEQFF. The CDR3 DNA reads as TGTGCCAGCAGCTTAGGGTCCGGGGCCTTGAATGAGCAGTTCTTC. The full variable domain, rest sourced from reference TRBV7-2 and TRBJ2-1, is GAGVSQSPSNKVTEKGKDVELRCDPISGHTALYWYRQSLGQGLEFLIYFQGNSAPDKSGLPSDRFSAERTGGSVSTLTIQRTQQEDSAVYLCASSLGSGALNEQFFGPGTRLTVL.

The rearrangement links TRBV11-2 to TRBJ2-7, with TRBD2 matching 9 bases. J lost 2 bases, V lost 1 base, and 27 bases had no gene match. CDR3 length: 23 amino acids. The germline gives CDR1 SGHAT, CDR2 FQNNGV. As DNA, the CDR3 is TGTGCCAGCAGCTTAGGTGTTTTGGGGGTCTCTAGCGGGGTCTCCTTTAAAACCTACGAGCAGTACTTC. It encodes CASSLGVLGVSSGVSFKTYEQYF.

The chain joins TRBV4-2 to TRBJ2-2; possible D gene TRBD1, 5 bases. This CDR3 has 18 residues. With 0 bases removed from V and 1 base from J, the gap between germline ends came to 15 bases. Germline assignment: CDR1 LGHNA and CDR2 YNFKEQ. This chain's CDR3 is CASSQEVWADMNTGELFF. DNA of the CDR3: TGTGCCAGCAGCCAAGAAGTATGGGCGGACATGAACACCGGGGAGCTGTTTTTT.

This clonotype appeared a few times. The V call is TRBV10-1, the J call TRBJ2-5; 12 bases are shared with TRBD2. The ends lost 2 bases at V and 5 bases at J; junction bases unmatched: 9. The germline V gene encodes CDR1 WNHNN and CDR2 SYGVQD (reference sequence). This CDR3 is 17 amino acids long. CDR3 nucleotide sequence: TGCGCCAGCAGTGAGGGCCGGACTAGCGGGGCTTCGGAGACCCAGTACTTC. Protein sequence: CASSEGRTSGASETQYF.

This chain links TRBV28 with TRBJ1-5; D is undetermined. Germline V gives CDR1 MDHEN, CDR2 SYDVKM. The CDR3 has 15 residues. Between the trimmed V and J ends, which lost 8 bases and 1 base, there was a span of 15 bases. The CDR3 coding sequence is TGTGCCAGCTACGGCAAAGGAAGAAGCAATCAGCCCCAGCATTTT. Its translation: CASYGKGRSNQPQHF.

This chain links TRBV24-1 with TRBJ2-5; 10 bases are shared with TRBD2. The V gene's germline CDR1 is KGHDR and CDR2 SFDVKD. CDR3 length: 13 amino acids. After removal of 5 bases from V and 12 bases from J, the junction contained 8 bases not matched to a gene. The CDR3 coding sequence is TGTGCCACCAGTGCACCCCTAGCGGGAGTCGAGTACTTC. Amino acids: CATSAPLAGVEYF.

The chain employs TRBV4-1 and TRBJ2-3, with D unresolved. CDR3 length: 15 residues. CDR1 and CDR2 from the germline V gene are MGHRA and YSYEKL. V dropped 1 base and J dropped 1 base, with 9 bases sitting between them. The CDR3 here is CASSQGFWGTDTQYF. The CDR3 coding sequence is TGCGCCAGCAGCCAAGGGTTTTGGGGCACAGATACGCAGTATTTT.